This TCR beta chain derives from a study of blood T cells in healthy people across ages. This clonotype has only a few counts. Next came a second PCR, run for roughly 6 to 11 cycles, which used a sample-barcoded 5' primer along with a J-beta primer mix. TCRdb fed the 5' RACE reads into MiXCR, producing one record per CDR3 protein. The sample has 710,000 or so distinct CDR3 sequences; approximately 21% are singletons. Germline values: CDR1 LGHNA, CDR2 YSLEER. V dropped 0 bases and J dropped 3 bases, with 20 bases sitting between them. The CDR3 covers 19 residues. Sequenced input: blood. The source is a man aged 70-80 years in good health. The rearrangement joins TRBV4-3 to TRBJ2-2; D is perhaps TRBD1 (6 bases). The CDR3 DNA reads as TGCGCCAGCAGCCAAGATCTGGGGTGGGAGACAGGTTACACCGGGGAGCTGTTTTTT. Encoded protein: CASSQDLGWETGYTGELFF.